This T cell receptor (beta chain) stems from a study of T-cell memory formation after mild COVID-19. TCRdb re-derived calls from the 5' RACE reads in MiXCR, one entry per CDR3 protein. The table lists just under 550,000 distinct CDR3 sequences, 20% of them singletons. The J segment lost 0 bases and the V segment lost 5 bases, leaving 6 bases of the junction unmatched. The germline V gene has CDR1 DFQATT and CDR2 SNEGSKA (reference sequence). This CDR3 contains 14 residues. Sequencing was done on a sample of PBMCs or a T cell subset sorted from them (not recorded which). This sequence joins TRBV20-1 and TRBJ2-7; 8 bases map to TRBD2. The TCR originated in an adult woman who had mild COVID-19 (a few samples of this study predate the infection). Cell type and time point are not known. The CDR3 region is CSAHSGTSSYEQYF. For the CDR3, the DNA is TGCAGTGCTCATTCCGGGACTAGCTCCTACGAGCAGTACTTC.